This T cell receptor (beta chain) was profiled in a study of response to subunit inactivated influenza vaccine. In the case of this clonotype: Antigen specificity is unknown. The junction differs from germline at one of its ends, possibly a read error.

A single record per CDR3 protein comes from TCRdb applying MiXCR to the RT-PCR reads. The table lists more than 250,000 distinct CDR3 sequences, roughly 22% of them singletons. General study findings and limits: Every seasonal influenza vaccination brings in few new T cells, the authors suggested.

CDR3 length: 13 residues. Germline V gene sequence: CDR1 SQVTM, CDR2 ANQGSEA. The TCR sequence derives from a man aged 50-75 years who received an inactivated influenza vaccine. V is TRBV29-1 and J is TRBJ2-7; either TRBD1 or TRBD2 may fit D (5 bases each). This specimen was PBMCs from blood, taken about 19 months after vaccination. The CDR3 nucleotides are TGCAGCGTAGTCCGGGACGGTTTCTACGTGCAGTACTTC. Translation gives CSVVRDGFYVQYF.